This record looks at one T cell receptor (beta chain) sequence and its context. These data come from a study of Ad26.COV2.S vaccination and SARS-CoV-2 variants. The data were produced by immunoSEQ multiplex PCR, yet TCRdb's version contains in-frame clones alone and is incomplete. The sample shows more than 300,000 clones, around 84% of them seen only once. This sample's treatment: over 15 received Ad26.COV2.S at low or high dose, single or two shots; about 5 received placebo; per-sample allocation not given. Specimens were obtained on day 63 following the first vaccine or placebo injection. The origin of this receptor is a person between 18 and 65 years old who received the Ad26.COV2.S COVID-19 vaccine or a placebo. This specimen consisted of peripheral blood, obtained in a trial of Ad26.COV2.S vaccine versus placebo.

This CDR3 reads CASSPPIGQATPLHF. In nucleotides, the CDR3 is TGTGCCAGCTCACCACCGATAGGACAGGCGACACCCCTCCACTTT. The chain combines TRBV18 with TRBJ1-6; 7 positions agree with TRBD1. Trimming took 0 bases from V and 11 from J; bases not matched to a gene: 7. The germline V gene encodes CDR1 KGHSH and CDR2 LQKENI. This CDR3 spans 15 amino acids.